Listed below are T cell receptor beta chains from one sample, sequenced in a study of CD8 T cells in ankylosing spondylitis. TCRdb re-analysed the 5' RACE reads in MiXCR, keeping a single row per CDR3 protein. The sample yields more than 200,000 distinct CDR3 sequences, more than 20% seen once. Sequenced: blood, either unsorted or a sorted T cell fraction (not recorded which). The receptors here all came from a male donor with ankylosing spondylitis or in good health (not recorded which). Each CDR3 is given with its conserved first and last residue. Fields, in order: J gene, clone size, V gene, D gene, CDR3 protein, CDR3 DNA. D genes are given only for firm matches. Clone size, where shown, is once, few, many, or a class for clones that have expanded.

j_call: TRBJ2-7
clone_size: NA
v_call: TRBV6-1
d_call: TRBD1
cdr3_aa: CASSPWDRGLGYEQYF
cdr3_nt: TGTGCCAGCAGTCCCTGGGACAGGGGATTGGGTTACGAGCAGTACTTC

j_call: TRBJ2-5
clone_size: NA
v_call: TRBV7-2
d_call: NA
cdr3_aa: CASSLVSTGETQYF
cdr3_nt: TGTGCCAGCAGCTTAGTTAGCACGGGCGAGACCCAGTACTTC

j_call: TRBJ1-2
clone_size: many
v_call: TRBV28
d_call: NA
cdr3_aa: CASSLGVYGYTF
cdr3_nt: TGTGCCAGCAGTTTAGGGGTCTATGGCTACACCTTC

j_call: TRBJ2-7
clone_size: NA
v_call: TRBV10-3
d_call: TRBD1
cdr3_aa: CAIRPGTGNEQYF
cdr3_nt: TGTGCCATCAGACCCGGGACAGGGAACGAGCAGTACTTC

j_call: TRBJ1-1
clone_size: NA
v_call: TRBV15
d_call: TRBD1
cdr3_aa: CATSRDRGKEAFF
cdr3_nt: TGTGCCACCAGCAGGGACAGGGGGAAGGAAGCTTTCTTT

j_call: TRBJ1-2
clone_size: few
v_call: TRBV12-3/TRBV12-4
d_call: TRBD1
cdr3_aa: CASRRGTGYGYTF
cdr3_nt: TGTGCCAGCAGAAGGGGGACAGGGTATGGCTACACCTTC

j_call: TRBJ1-1
clone_size: few
v_call: TRBV29-1
d_call: NA
cdr3_aa: CSVVENTEAFF
cdr3_nt: TGCAGCGTTGTGGAAAACACTGAAGCTTTCTTT

j_call: TRBJ2-1
clone_size: NA
v_call: TRBV12-3/TRBV12-4
d_call: NA
cdr3_aa: CASSSRGYHPNEQFF
cdr3_nt: TGTGCCAGCAGTTCTCGGGGGTACCACCCCAATGAGCAGTTCTTC

j_call: TRBJ1-1
clone_size: many
v_call: TRBV20-1
d_call: NA
cdr3_aa: CSAQTGVAFF
cdr3_nt: TGCAGTGCTCAGACAGGAGTTGCTTTCTTT

j_call: TRBJ2-3
clone_size: many
v_call: TRBV12-3/TRBV12-4
d_call: TRBD2
cdr3_aa: CASSPGGAEDTQYF
cdr3_nt: TGTGCCAGCAGTCCGGGGGGAGCCGAGGATACGCAGTATTTT

j_call: TRBJ2-4
clone_size: few
v_call: TRBV20-1
d_call: NA
cdr3_aa: CSARDWADTEENIQYF
cdr3_nt: TGCAGTGCTAGAGATTGGGCGGACACCGAAGAAAACATTCAGTACTTC

j_call: TRBJ1-2
clone_size: NA
v_call: TRBV13
d_call: NA
cdr3_aa: CASSLGAIGRTF
cdr3_nt: TGTGCCAGCAGCTTGGGGGCCATAGGGCGGACCTTC

j_call: TRBJ2-3
clone_size: NA
v_call: TRBV29-1
d_call: NA
cdr3_aa: CSVPPGSTDTQYF
cdr3_nt: TGCAGCGTGCCACCGGGATCAACAGATACGCAGTATTTT

j_call: TRBJ2-1
clone_size: NA
v_call: TRBV2
d_call: NA
cdr3_aa: CASRADIHNEQFF
cdr3_nt: TGTGCCAGCAGGGCGGACATCCACAATGAGCAGTTCTTC

j_call: TRBJ2-5
clone_size: once
v_call: TRBV29-1
d_call: TRBD2
cdr3_aa: CSTNVGGETQYF
cdr3_nt: TGCAGCACCAACGTGGGGGGGGAGACCCAGTACTTC

j_call: TRBJ1-2
clone_size: NA
v_call: TRBV29-1
d_call: TRBD1
cdr3_aa: CSISDRANYGYTF
cdr3_nt: TGCAGCATATCCGACAGGGCCAACTATGGCTACACCTTC

j_call: TRBJ2-3
clone_size: few
v_call: TRBV12-3/TRBV12-4
d_call: NA
cdr3_aa: CASSIEGVGHF
cdr3_nt: TGTGCCAGCAGTATAGAGGGGGTGGGTCATTTT

j_call: TRBJ2-7
clone_size: once
v_call: TRBV20-1
d_call: TRBD2
cdr3_aa: CSAAPWTSGGAAYF
cdr3_nt: TGCAGTGCTGCCCCCTGGACTAGCGGGGGGGCGGCGTACTTC

j_call: TRBJ1-4
clone_size: few
v_call: TRBV29-1
d_call: TRBD1
cdr3_aa: CSVLTGTVGEKLFF
cdr3_nt: TGCAGCGTTCTAACCGGGACAGTAGGGGAAAAACTGTTTTTT

j_call: TRBJ1-1
clone_size: NA
v_call: TRBV6-5
d_call: NA
cdr3_aa: CASSYSGREVPEAFF
cdr3_nt: TGTGCCAGCAGTTACTCCGGCAGGGAGGTTCCTGAAGCTTTCTTT

j_call: TRBJ1-4
clone_size: many
v_call: TRBV6-1
d_call: TRBD1
cdr3_aa: CASSLWDRANEKLFF
cdr3_nt: TGTGCCAGCAGTCTGTGGGACAGAGCCAATGAAAAACTGTTTTTT

j_call: TRBJ2-7
clone_size: NA
v_call: TRBV12-2
d_call: NA
cdr3_aa: CASRWSGKAPYEQYF
cdr3_nt: TGTGCAAGTCGCTGGTCAGGCAAGGCTCCCTACGAGCAGTACTTC

j_call: TRBJ2-5
clone_size: NA
v_call: TRBV20-1
d_call: NA
cdr3_aa: CSAQEETQYF
cdr3_nt: TGCAGTGCTCAAGAAGAGACCCAGTACTTC

j_call: TRBJ2-7
clone_size: few
v_call: TRBV20-1
d_call: NA
cdr3_aa: CSATLGGPNYEQYF
cdr3_nt: TGCAGTGCCACTCTGGGGGGCCCCAACTACGAGCAGTACTTC

j_call: TRBJ2-7
clone_size: many
v_call: TRBV12-3/TRBV12-4
d_call: TRBD1
cdr3_aa: CASRVRRGYEQYF
cdr3_nt: TGTGCCAGCAGGGTTCGCAGGGGGTACGAGCAGTACTTC

j_call: TRBJ1-3
clone_size: NA
v_call: TRBV12-3/TRBV12-4
d_call: TRBD1
cdr3_aa: CASFRTGGSGNTIYF
cdr3_nt: TGTGCCAGCTTTCGAACAGGGGGCTCCGGAAACACCATATATTTT

j_call: TRBJ2-5
clone_size: many
v_call: TRBV29-1
d_call: NA
cdr3_aa: CSVDAGGKETQYF
cdr3_nt: TGCAGCGTTGATGCTGGGGGCAAAGAGACCCAGTACTTC

j_call: TRBJ2-1
clone_size: once
v_call: TRBV3-1
d_call: TRBD2
cdr3_aa: CASSQKGTRDRFF
cdr3_nt: TGTGCCAGCAGCCAAAAAGGGACTAGAGATCGGTTCTTC

j_call: TRBJ1-1
clone_size: NA
v_call: TRBV23-1
d_call: TRBD1
cdr3_aa: CASSHRGGQAVPEAFF
cdr3_nt: TGCGCCAGCAGTCATCGAGGGGGACAGGCGGTCCCTGAAGCTTTCTTT

j_call: TRBJ2-7
clone_size: NA
v_call: TRBV10-3
d_call: NA
cdr3_aa: CAIRVRESSYEQYF
cdr3_nt: TGTGCCATCAGAGTCAGGGAGAGCTCCTACGAGCAGTACTTC

j_call: TRBJ2-1
clone_size: many
v_call: TRBV4-1
d_call: NA
cdr3_aa: CASSQVAGEVYNEQFF
cdr3_nt: TGCGCCAGCAGCCAAGTGGCAGGGGAGGTTTACAATGAGCAGTTCTTC

j_call: TRBJ2-6
clone_size: NA
v_call: TRBV2
d_call: NA
cdr3_aa: CASTRPLEPGANVLTF
cdr3_nt: TGTGCCAGCACTCGCCCCCTAGAACCTGGGGCCAACGTCCTGACTTTC

j_call: TRBJ2-7
clone_size: few
v_call: TRBV10-3
d_call: NA
cdr3_aa: CAISGGTFSEQYF
cdr3_nt: TGTGCCATCAGTGGCGGGACATTCTCCGAGCAGTACTTC

j_call: TRBJ2-5
clone_size: few
v_call: TRBV20-1
d_call: TRBD2
cdr3_aa: CSAPGLAETETQYF
cdr3_nt: TGCAGTGCTCCGGGACTAGCGGAAACAGAGACCCAGTACTTC

j_call: TRBJ1-3
clone_size: many
v_call: TRBV7-2
d_call: NA
cdr3_aa: CASSLAGAGRNTIYF
cdr3_nt: TGTGCCAGCAGCTTAGCGGGGGCAGGGAGAAACACCATATATTTT

j_call: TRBJ2-6
clone_size: many
v_call: TRBV20-1
d_call: NA
cdr3_aa: CSATRDVLGANVLTF
cdr3_nt: TGCAGTGCCACTCGGGACGTCCTTGGGGCCAACGTCCTGACTTTC

j_call: TRBJ2-5
clone_size: few
v_call: TRBV12-3/TRBV12-4
d_call: NA
cdr3_aa: CASSFGALETQYF
cdr3_nt: TGTGCCAGCAGTTTCGGAGCCCTAGAGACCCAGTACTTC

j_call: TRBJ1-1
clone_size: many
v_call: TRBV29-1
d_call: TRBD1
cdr3_aa: CSVLTGGRSGNTEAFF
cdr3_nt: TGCAGCGTTCTCACAGGGGGCAGATCAGGGAACACTGAAGCTTTCTTT

j_call: TRBJ1-1
clone_size: few
v_call: TRBV18
d_call: TRBD1
cdr3_aa: CASSPRGQGATEAFF
cdr3_nt: TGTGCCAGCTCACCAAGGGGACAGGGGGCTACTGAAGCTTTCTTT

j_call: TRBJ2-1
clone_size: many
v_call: TRBV7-6
d_call: TRBD2
cdr3_aa: CASSTSVTQYNEQFF
cdr3_nt: TGTGCCAGCAGCACTAGCGTGACACAGTACAATGAGCAGTTCTTC

j_call: TRBJ2-3
clone_size: many
v_call: TRBV5-1
d_call: TRBD2
cdr3_aa: CASSFSGGAGDTQYF
cdr3_nt: TGCGCCAGCAGCTTCAGCGGGGGGGCCGGAGATACGCAGTATTTT

j_call: TRBJ2-3
clone_size: many
v_call: TRBV12-3/TRBV12-4
d_call: TRBD2
cdr3_aa: CASSLRTSGADTQYF
cdr3_nt: TGTGCCAGCAGTCTACGGACTAGCGGGGCTGATACGCAGTATTTT

j_call: TRBJ2-1
clone_size: NA
v_call: TRBV15
d_call: NA
cdr3_aa: CATSRAETGTYYGEQFF
cdr3_nt: TGTGCCACCAGCAGAGCTGAGACCGGGACTTACTACGGTGAGCAGTTCTTC

j_call: TRBJ2-5
clone_size: few
v_call: TRBV12-3/TRBV12-4
d_call: TRBD1
cdr3_aa: CASSDREGETQYF
cdr3_nt: TGTGCCAGCAGTGACAGGGAAGGCGAGACCCAGTACTTC

j_call: TRBJ2-7
clone_size: few
v_call: TRBV20-1
d_call: NA
cdr3_aa: CSASPRIDEQYF
cdr3_nt: TGCAGTGCTTCCCCGCGGATCGACGAGCAGTACTTC

j_call: TRBJ1-2
clone_size: NA
v_call: TRBV12-3/TRBV12-4
d_call: NA
cdr3_aa: CASSFRRGDYGYTF
cdr3_nt: TGTGCCAGCAGTTTCAGGCGGGGGGACTATGGCTACACCTTC

j_call: TRBJ2-7
clone_size: once
v_call: TRBV12-3/TRBV12-4
d_call: NA
cdr3_aa: CASSPVPSYEQYF
cdr3_nt: TGTGCCAGCAGTCCCGTGCCCTCCTACGAGCAGTACTTC

j_call: TRBJ2-1
clone_size: NA
v_call: TRBV6-1
d_call: TRBD2
cdr3_aa: CASNPTSGGRDEQFF
cdr3_nt: TGTGCCAGCAACCCGACTAGCGGGGGCAGGGATGAGCAGTTCTTC

j_call: TRBJ2-3
clone_size: NA
v_call: TRBV5-1
d_call: TRBD1
cdr3_aa: CASSQDRVGDTQYF
cdr3_nt: TGCGCCAGCAGCCAGGACAGGGTAGGAGATACGCAGTATTTT

j_call: TRBJ1-2
clone_size: many
v_call: TRBV6-1
d_call: TRBD1
cdr3_aa: CASSRTGQDYGYTF
cdr3_nt: TGTGCCAGCAGTAGGACAGGTCAAGACTATGGCTACACCTTC

j_call: TRBJ2-4
clone_size: NA
v_call: TRBV29-1
d_call: NA
cdr3_aa: CSAAMDFLNIQYF
cdr3_nt: TGCAGCGCCGCAATGGACTTCTTAAACATTCAGTACTTC

j_call: TRBJ1-6
clone_size: few
v_call: TRBV20-1
d_call: NA
cdr3_aa: CSARDPGGGSPLHF
cdr3_nt: TGCAGTGCTAGAGATCCCGGGGGGGGTTCACCCCTCCACTTT

j_call: TRBJ1-2
clone_size: many
v_call: TRBV29-1
d_call: NA
cdr3_aa: CSVVGTANYGYTF
cdr3_nt: TGCAGCGTTGTAGGGACGGCTAACTATGGCTACACCTTC

j_call: TRBJ1-1
clone_size: NA
v_call: TRBV24-1
d_call: NA
cdr3_aa: CATRRQGTNTEAFF
cdr3_nt: TGTGCCACACGGAGGCAGGGAACGAACACTGAAGCTTTCTTT

j_call: TRBJ2-5
clone_size: NA
v_call: TRBV13
d_call: NA
cdr3_aa: CASSFSGTQYF
cdr3_nt: TGTGCCAGCAGCTTTTCGGGGACCCAGTACTTC